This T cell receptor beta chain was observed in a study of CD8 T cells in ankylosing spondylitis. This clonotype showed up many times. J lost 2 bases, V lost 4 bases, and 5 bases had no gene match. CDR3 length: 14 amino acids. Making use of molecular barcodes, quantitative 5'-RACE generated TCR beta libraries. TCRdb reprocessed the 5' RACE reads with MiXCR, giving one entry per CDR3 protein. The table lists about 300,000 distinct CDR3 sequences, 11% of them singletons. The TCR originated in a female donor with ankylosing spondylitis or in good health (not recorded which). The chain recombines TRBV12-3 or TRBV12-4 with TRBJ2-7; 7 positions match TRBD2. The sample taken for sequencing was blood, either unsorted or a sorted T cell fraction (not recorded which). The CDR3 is CASSSTGLTYEQYF. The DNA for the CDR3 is TGTGCCAGCAGTTCTACGGGACTAACCTACGAGCAGTACTTC.